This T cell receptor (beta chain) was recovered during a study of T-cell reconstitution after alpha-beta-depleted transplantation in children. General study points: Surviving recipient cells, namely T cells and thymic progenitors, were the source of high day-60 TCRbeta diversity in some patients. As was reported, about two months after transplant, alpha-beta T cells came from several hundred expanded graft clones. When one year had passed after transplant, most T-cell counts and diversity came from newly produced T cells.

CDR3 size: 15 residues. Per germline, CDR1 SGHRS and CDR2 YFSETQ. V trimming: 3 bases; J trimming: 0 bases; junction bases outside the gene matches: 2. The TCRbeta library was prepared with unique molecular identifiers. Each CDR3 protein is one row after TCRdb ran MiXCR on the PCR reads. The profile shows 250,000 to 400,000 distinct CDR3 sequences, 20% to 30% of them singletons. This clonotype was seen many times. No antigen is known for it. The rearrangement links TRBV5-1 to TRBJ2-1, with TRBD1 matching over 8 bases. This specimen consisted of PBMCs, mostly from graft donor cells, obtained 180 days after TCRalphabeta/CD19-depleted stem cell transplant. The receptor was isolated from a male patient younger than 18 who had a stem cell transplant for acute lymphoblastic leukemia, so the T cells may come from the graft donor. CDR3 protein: CASSSGGGSYNEQFF. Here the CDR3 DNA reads TGCGCCAGCAGCTCAGGGGGCGGCTCCTACAATGAGCAGTTCTTC.